This TCR beta chain was identified during a study of beta chain features in type 1 diabetes. What was sequenced were expressed TCRB transcripts, since all of the isolated RNA had been reverse transcribed. Sequencing was performed with immunoSEQ multiplex PCR; in TCRdb, only in-frame clones are kept and a portion is missing. The sample yields fewer than 200,000 clones, about 8.5% seen once. This clone was observed a handful of times. Germline values: CDR1 SGHVS, CDR2 FQNEAQ. Trimming cost V 6 bases and J 0 bases, with 5 bases left between them. This CDR3 contains 12 residues. Sequencing was done on a sample of central memory CD4+ T cells from blood. This sequence was found in a man between 18 and 29 years old in good health. This chain connects TRBV7-8 to TRBJ2-5, with D hard to call. The CDR3 sequence is CASSPYQETQYF. Here the CDR3 DNA reads TGTGCCAGCAGTCCTTACCAAGAGACCCAGTACTTC.